Sequencing of this T cell receptor (beta chain) was carried out in a study of shared clonotypes between healthy human individuals. Produced via immunoSEQ multiplex PCR; TCRdb's table is partial and in-frame only. The repertoire holds just over 2,000,000 clones, with about 95% as singletons. Worth noting for this clone: Its antigen is unknown. The same CDR3 also results from other DNA sequences found in this sample.

The V end lost 0 bases, the J end lost 5 bases, and 7 bases lay between the germline ends. The CDR3 runs 14 residues. CDR1 and CDR2 from the germline V gene are ENHRY and SYGVKD. The study's findings and limits: Across a handful of donors, naive CD4 shared about 5%, naive CD8 around 3.8%, memory CD4 roughly 2.5%, memory CD8 about 0.4%. Relative to memory subsets, naive subsets generally showed larger estimated richness. A reduction in generation probabilities was seen for non-shared clonotypes relative to those shared by all four donors.

Cells designated naive CD8 were CD45RO-negative and were positively selected for CCR7, with terminally differentiated effector memory CD45RA+ cells excluded. The chain carries TRBV10-3 and TRBJ2-2; D uncertain. This receptor was taken from a man aged 18 to 29 in good health. The sequenced sample consisted of naive CD8+ T cells sorted from blood. The CDR3 here is CAISESGGTGELFF. CDR3 in DNA: TGTGCCATCAGTGAGTCGGGCGGAACCGGGGAGCTGTTTTTT.